This TCR beta chain is drawn from a study of CD8 T cells in Susac syndrome. About the study: When blood was collected, patients with Susac syndrome were therapy-naive, were taking corticosteroids, or were receiving intravenous immunoglobulin alone.

Sequencing targeted TCR beta in blood CD8+ and CD4+ T cells. Negative isolation was used for CD8+ and CD4+ T cells, and FACS enrichment was applied to TEMRA cells. Germline trimming cut 7 bases from V and 5 bases from J; bases unmatched to any gene: 7. The germline CDR1 and CDR2 sequences are MNHNS and SASEGT. The CDR3 length is 13 residues. With random hexamers, reverse transcription was performed on about 0.5 to 1 ug of RNA. The method of amplification for TCR beta CDR3 was immunoSEQ multiplex PCR, covering 54 Vbeta and 13 Jbeta. TCRdb re-analysed the immunoSEQ multiplex PCR reads in MiXCR, keeping a single row per CDR3 protein. Here the sample spans under 200,000 distinct CDR3 sequences, around nine tenths being singletons.

The TCR sequence derives from a human donor with Susac syndrome. V is TRBV6-1 and J is TRBJ2-5; 7 nucleotides agree with TRBD1. Sequencing used CD4+ T cells from PBMCs. The CDR3 sequence: CASTIRQGETQYF. The DNA for the CDR3 is TGTGCCAGCACCATAAGACAGGGCGAGACCCAGTACTTC.